This TCR beta chain emerged from a study of blood T cell repertoires in COVID-19. Study context: T cells, B-cell-depleted T cells, or PBMCs provided the cDNA or gDNA that served as material.

CDR1 is LNHDA and CDR2 is SQIVND in the germline V gene (reference sequence). The CDR3 has 14 residues. V lost 6 bases and J lost 4; bases outside the gene matches: 2. In the authors' workflow: Cell counts per sample came from amplifying reference gene primers. Method: immunoSEQ multiplex PCR; TCRdb's copy keeps in-frame clones and lacks some. D and trimming were read from the DNA, whereas the V and J calls and clone size are those reported in that table. In the table there are under 150,000 clones, 79% of which are singletons. In the case of this clone: Other DNA sequences from this sample encode an identical CDR3 as well.

This TCR was sampled from a man in his fifties or sixties with active or convalescent COVID-19. The J gene is TRBJ2-1, the V gene TRBV19; 11 bases agree with TRBD2. What was sequenced was peripheral blood. Here the CDR3 reads CASSLAGGYNEQFF. For the CDR3, the DNA is TGTGCCAGTAGCCTAGCGGGAGGTTACAATGAGCAGTTCTTC.